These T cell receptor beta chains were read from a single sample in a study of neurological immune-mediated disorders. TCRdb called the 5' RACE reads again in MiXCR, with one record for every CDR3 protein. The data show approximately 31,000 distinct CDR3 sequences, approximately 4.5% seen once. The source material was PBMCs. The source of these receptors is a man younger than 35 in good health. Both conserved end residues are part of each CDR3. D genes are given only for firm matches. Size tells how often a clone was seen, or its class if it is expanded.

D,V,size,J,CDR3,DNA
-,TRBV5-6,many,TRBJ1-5,CASSLRGKSNQPQHF,TGTGCCAGCAGCTTGAGGGGTAAGAGCAATCAGCCCCAGCATTTT
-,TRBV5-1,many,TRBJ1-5,CASSLEPNQPQHF,TGCGCCAGCAGCTTGGAGCCTAATCAGCCCCAGCATTTT
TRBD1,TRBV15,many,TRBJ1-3,CATSSGQASSGNTIYF,TGTGCCACCAGCAGTGGACAGGCCTCCTCTGGAAACACCATATATTTT
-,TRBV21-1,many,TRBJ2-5,CASTPARGLGTQYF,TGTGCCAGCACCCCTGCCCGAGGCCTGGGGACCCAGTACTTC
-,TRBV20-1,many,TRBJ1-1,CSAPYGGLDTEAFF,TGCAGTGCCCCTTACGGGGGACTGGACACTGAAGCTTTCTTT
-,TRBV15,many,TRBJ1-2,CATSRDSRGDYGYTF,TGTGCCACCAGCAGAGATTCTCGGGGGGACTATGGCTACACCTTC
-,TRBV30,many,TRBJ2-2,CAWSVDSNTGELFF,TGTGCCTGGAGTGTAGACAGTAACACCGGGGAGCTGTTTTTT
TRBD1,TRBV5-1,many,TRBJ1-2,CASSLARDSNYGYTF,TGCGCCAGCAGCTTGGCTCGGGACAGTAACTATGGCTACACCTTC
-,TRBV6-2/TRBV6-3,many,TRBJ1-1,CASRYRGSDMNTEAFF,TGTGCCAGCCGATATCGGGGTTCGGATATGAACACTGAAGCTTTCTTT
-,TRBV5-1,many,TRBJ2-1,CASSLDSGGAYNEQFF,TGCGCCAGCAGCTTGGATTCGGGGGGCGCCTACAATGAGCAGTTCTTC
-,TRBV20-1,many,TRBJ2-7,CSGGLTGTYEQYF,TGCAGCGGAGGGTTAACGGGGACTTACGAGCAGTACTTC
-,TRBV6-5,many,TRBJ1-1,CASSPLVYANTEAFF,TGTGCCAGCAGTCCTCTCGTATACGCGAACACTGAAGCTTTCTTT
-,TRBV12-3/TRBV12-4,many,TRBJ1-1,CASSLAGLYLRAFF,TGTGCCAGCAGTTTAGCGGGGCTATATCTTCGGGCTTTCTTT
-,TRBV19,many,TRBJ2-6,CASSIQGHRQSGANVLTF,TGTGCCAGTAGTATCCAGGGACATCGGCAATCTGGGGCCAACGTCCTGACTTTC
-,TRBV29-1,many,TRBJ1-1,CSVCRDGNTEAFF,TGCAGCGTTTGTAGAGACGGGAACACTGAAGCTTTCTTT
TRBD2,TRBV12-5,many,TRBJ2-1,CASGPGERGINEQFF,TGTGCTAGTGGTCCGGGTGAGCGGGGTATCAATGAGCAGTTCTTC